The 25 T cell receptor beta chains reported below all come from one sample, sequenced in a study of shared clonotypes between healthy human individuals. Clones were read by immunoSEQ multiplex PCR, and TCRdb kept only the in-frame ones, dropping some. The top ten clones hold more than 0.35% of a sample with 2 million to 3 million clones, roughly 93% of them seen once. Input material: naive CD4+ T cells from PBMCs. Subset denoted: CD45RA+ positively selected. The receptor set was obtained from a man aged 18 to 29 in good health. Some clones in this sample may be carry-over from other donors' samples.

As regards this clone: Distinct nucleotide sequences in the sample also encode this CDR3. The V and J genes are TRBV6-5 and TRBJ1-1; D gene unclear. The CDR3 extends over 11 amino acids. From germline, CDR1 is MNHEY and CDR2 SVGAGI. V was pared by 2 bases and J by 6 bases, with 4 bases between. The CDR3 reads CASSYRAEAFF. Written as DNA, the CDR3 is TGTGCCAGCAGTTACAGGGCTGAAGCTTTCTTT.

This chain joins TRBV19 and TRBJ1-3, with 7 nucleotides matching TRBD1. The CDR3 covers 15 residues. V was clipped by 6 bases and J by 1 base; unmatched bases: 6. CDR1 is LNHDA and CDR2 is SQIVND in the germline V gene (reference sequence). In nucleotides, the CDR3 is TGTGCCAGTAGCAACGGGGGACAGTCTGGAAACACCATATATTTT. Protein sequence: CASSNGGQSGNTIYF. Full variable domain (remainder filled in from reference TRBV19 and TRBJ1-3): DGGITQSPKYLFRKEGQNVTLSCEQNLNHDAMYWYRQDPGQGLRLIYYSQIVNDFQKGDIAEGYSVSREKKESFPLTVTSAQKNPTAFYLCASSNGGQSGNTIYFGEGSWLTVV.

The rearrangement links TRBV19 to TRBJ1-5, with D tentatively TRBD1 (6 bases). Trimming took off 6 bases at V and 0 bases at J, with 12 bases between the two ends. The V gene's germline CDR1 is LNHDA and CDR2 SQIVND (reference sequence). The CDR3 loop spans 15 amino acids. CDR3 nucleotides: TGTGCCAGTAGGGGAGGGGGACCTAGCAATCAGCCCCAGCATTTT. Translated: CASRGGGPSNQPQHF.

CDR3 DNA: TGTGCCAGCAGCTTAGCGGGGCCGTTCGATACGCAGTATTTT. The encoded protein is CASSLAGPFDTQYF. The chain combines TRBV7-2 with TRBJ2-3, with TRBD1 as a possible D gene (5 bases). The germline V and J ends were trimmed by 0 bases and 6 bases, with 10 bases remaining between them. Germline V gene lookup returns CDR1 SGHTA and CDR2 FQGNSA. The CDR3 spans 14 residues.

The CDR3 spells CATSTGAGNTIYF. The DNA for the CDR3 is TGTGCCACCTCGACAGGCGCAGGAAACACCATATATTTT. V and J are TRBV19 and TRBJ1-3; D possibly corresponds to TRBD1 (6 bases). This CDR3 contains 13 residues. Germline V gene lookup returns CDR1 LNHDA and CDR2 SQIVND (reference sequence). Between the trimmed V and J ends, which lost 10 bases and 4 bases, there was a span of 14 bases.

The gene calls are TRBV5-1 and TRBJ2-1; 13 nucleotides line up with TRBD2. The CDR3 totals 17 residues. The germline CDR1 and CDR2 sequences are SGHRS and YFSETQ. With 4 bases clipped from V and 8 bases from J, the junction kept 12 bases outside the gene matches. CDR3 sequence (DNA): TGCGCCAGCAGCGGGACGGGGCGGACTAGCGGGGGCGATGAGCAGTTCTTC. Residues: CASSGTGRTSGGDEQFF.

V is TRBV4-2 and J is TRBJ1-3, with no clear D. This CDR3 is 16 amino acids long. Trimming shortened V by 1 base and J by 4 bases, and 14 bases separated the two germline ends. The germline gives CDR1 LGHNA, CDR2 YNFKEQ. The CDR3 DNA reads TGTGCCAGCAGCCAAGTAGGACCTGCCGCGGGAAACACCATATATTTT. Amino acids: CASSQVGPAAGNTIYF.

J is TRBJ2-3 and V is TRBV9; 8 bases agree with TRBD2. V trimming: 3 bases; J trimming: 7 bases; junction bases outside the gene matches: 13. Germline V gene lookup returns CDR1 SGDLS and CDR2 YYNGEE. This CDR3 region has 16 residues. CDR3 nucleotide sequence: TGTGCCAGCAGCGAAGGATCTAGCGGGTCCTTAAATACGCAGTATTTT. It specifies CASSEGSSGSLNTQYF.

The chain couples TRBV7-2 to TRBJ2-3; no clear D. The CDR3 consists of 14 residues. V lost 2 bases and J 2 bases, leaving 8 bases between the germline ends. The germline gives CDR1 SGHTA, CDR2 FQGNSA. CDR3 sequence: CASSLRRNTDTQYF. In DNA form, the CDR3 reads TGTGCCAGCAGCTTACGCCGGAACACAGATACGCAGTATTTT.

This clone occurred once. This rearrangement joins TRBV2 to TRBJ1-5; 11 bases line up with TRBD1. CDR1 is SNHLY, CDR2 FYNNEI, per germline. The CDR3 totals 15 residues. The V gene end was trimmed by 4 bases and the J gene end by 1 base; junction bases not matched to a gene: 0. CDR3 bases: TGTGCCAGCAGTGGGGACAGGGGGAGCAATCAGCCCCAGCATTTT. Its protein is CASSGDRGSNQPQHF. Full variable domain (outside the CDR3, taken from reference TRBV2 and TRBJ1-5): EPEVTQTPSHQVTQMGQEVILRCVPISNHLYFYWYRQILGQKVEFLVSFYNNEISEKSEIFDDQFSVERPDGSNFTLKIRSTKLEDSAMYFCASSGDRGSNQPQHFGDGTRLSIL.

The count of this clone is one. The identical CDR3 is also encoded by other nucleotide sequences in the sample. The chain is built from TRBV5-1 and TRBJ2-3; 9 nucleotides agree with TRBD2. V dropped 0 bases and J dropped 1; count of bases not matched to a gene: 3. Germline V lookup: CDR1 SGHRS, CDR2 YFSETQ. The length of the CDR3 is 16 residues. CDR3 in amino acids: CASSLELAGGTDTQYF. CDR3 sequence (DNA): TGCGCCAGCAGCTTGGAACTAGCGGGTGGCACAGATACGCAGTATTTT.

The chain joins TRBV6-1 to TRBJ2-7; tentative D call: TRBD1 (5 bases). Germline CDR1 is MNHNS and CDR2 is SASEGT. The CDR3 runs to 14 residues. V lost 7 bases, J lost 3 bases, and 16 bases lay in between. The CDR3 spells CASTARTRDYEQYF. For the CDR3, the DNA is TGTGCCAGCACCGCTAGGACAAGGGACTACGAGCAGTACTTC.

This clone was counted a single time. The chain joins TRBV9 to TRBJ2-1; 8 bases are shared with TRBD2. Trimming took 3 bases from V and 10 from J; bases not matched to a gene: 3. This CDR3 contains 12 residues. Per the germline V gene, CDR1 is SGDLS and CDR2 is YYNGEE. As DNA, the CDR3 is TGTGCCAGCAGCGCCCTAGCGGGCGAGCAGTTCTTC. Amino acid sequence: CASSALAGEQFF.

The chain combines TRBV2 with TRBJ1-5; D gene ambiguous. The CDR3 runs 13 residues. Germline V gives CDR1 SNHLY, CDR2 FYNNEI. V lost 6 bases and J 4 bases, leaving 10 bases between the germline ends. CDR3 DNA: TGTGCCAGCAGCTCACAGCAAAATCAGCCCCAGCATTTT. Protein: CASSSQQNQPQHF. Full variable domain (outside the CDR3, taken from reference TRBV2 and TRBJ1-5): EPEVTQTPSHQVTQMGQEVILRCVPISNHLYFYWYRQILGQKVEFLVSFYNNEISEKSEIFDDQFSVERPDGSNFTLKIRSTKLEDSAMYFCASSSQQNQPQHFGDGTRLSIL.

Concerning this clone: Other DNA sequences in this sample translate to the same CDR3. The rearrangement joins TRBV28 to TRBJ2-7; 9 nucleotides align to TRBD2. Germline CDR1 is MDHEN and CDR2 is SYDVKM. This CDR3 has 15 residues. V trimming: 4 bases; J trimming: 2 bases; junction bases outside the gene matches: 6. The CDR3 region has the DNA TGTGCCAGCAGTTCAGCGGGAGGCCTCACCTACGAGCAGTACTTC. It specifies CASSSAGGLTYEQYF.

The CDR3 loop is CASNLGVGGRANYGYTF. CDR3 in DNA: TGCGCCAGCAACCTGGGGGTTGGGGGAAGAGCTAACTATGGCTACACCTTC. The chain links TRBV5-1 to TRBJ1-2; D is perhaps TRBD1 (5 bases). The CDR3 loop spans 17 amino acids. Germline CDR1 and CDR2: SGHRS and YFSETQ. V lost 6 bases, J lost 0 bases, and 21 bases lay in between.

This rearrangement joins TRBV6-1 to TRBJ1-1; tentatively, D is TRBD1 (5 bases). Germline assignment: CDR1 MNHNS and CDR2 SASEGT. Trimming stripped 6 bases from V and 10 bases from J, with 24 bases between. CDR3 length: 15 residues. This chain's CDR3 is CASSNPKAAGLGAFF. DNA for the CDR3: TGTGCCAGCAGCAACCCAAAAGCCGCGGGACTAGGAGCTTTCTTT.

Remarks on this clone: The sample has other DNA sequences that encode this CDR3 too. The chain is built from TRBV5-1 and TRBJ2-1; D uncertain. The CDR3 sequence is 13 residues long. Looked up from germline, CDR1 is SGHRS and CDR2 is YFSETQ. V lost 0 bases to trimming and J lost 5 bases, with 6 bases between them. The CDR3 nucleotides read TGCGCCAGCAGCTTGGAGGCGGACAATGAGCAGTTCTTC. It encodes CASSLEADNEQFF.

The V gene is TRBV29-1, the J gene TRBJ1-2, with TRBD1 matching 7 bases. CDR3 length: 12 residues. Per germline, CDR1 SQVTM and CDR2 ANQGSEA. J lost 8 bases, V lost 5 bases, and 8 bases had no gene match. CDR3 in DNA: TGCAGCGTTTCGGACAGGACCCGAGGCTACACCTTC. Its translation is CSVSDRTRGYTF.

V and J are TRBV11-3 and TRBJ2-3; 8 nucleotides line up with TRBD1. The ends lost 3 bases at V and 1 base at J; junction bases unmatched: 3. The CDR3 is 15 residues long. Germline CDR1 reads SGHNT; CDR2 reads YENEEA. The CDR3 DNA reads TGTGCCAGCAGCTTCCGGGGACAGGGCACAGATACGCAGTATTTT. It yields the protein CASSFRGQGTDTQYF.

The chain is built from TRBV10-3 and TRBJ2-7; TRBD2 aligns across 9 bases. From germline, CDR1 is ENHRY and CDR2 SYGVKD. This CDR3 has 16 amino acids. V lost 4 bases and J lost 5; bases outside the gene matches: 12. The DNA for the CDR3 is TGTGCCATCAGTGGATATCAGACTAGCGGACCTGACGAGCAGTACTTC. Its translation is CAISGYQTSGPDEQYF.

V gene TRBV7-9 combines with J gene TRBJ2-3; tentatively, D is TRBD2 (7 bases). CDR3 length equals 16 residues. The germline V gene encodes CDR1 SEHNR and CDR2 FQNEAQ (reference sequence). Trimming left V 5 bases short and J 5 bases short, with 20 bases between. The CDR3 protein is CASSAGLWEGGDTQYF. The DNA for the CDR3 is TGTGCCAGCAGCGCGGGCTTGTGGGAGGGGGGAGATACGCAGTATTTT.

This chain joins TRBV5-4 and TRBJ1-1, with TRBD1 matching 10 bases. Germline CDR1 and CDR2: SGHNT and YYREEE (reference sequence). This CDR3 has 15 amino acids. Trimming removed 4 bases from V and 6 bases from J; junction bases left unmatched: 9. The CDR3 DNA is TGTGCCAGCAGCGAACCGGACAGGGGGTCACCTGAAGCTTTCTTT. This encodes CASSEPDRGSPEAFF.

The V call is TRBV4-2, the J call TRBJ2-1, with D hard to call. The germline V and J ends were trimmed by 0 bases and 12 bases, with 9 bases remaining between them. The germline V gene encodes CDR1 LGHNA and CDR2 YNFKEQ. This CDR3 has 12 residues. CDR3 in amino acids: CASSQDQFGQFF. The CDR3 DNA is TGTGCCAGCAGCCAAGATCAGTTCGGGCAGTTCTTC.

This chain connects TRBV5-1 to TRBJ2-5, with D perhaps TRBD1 (5 bases). The J call is uncertain, as TRBJ2-7 better fits the DNA end. CDR3 length: 12 amino acids. Germline loops: CDR1 SGHRS, CDR2 YFSETQ. CDR3 residues: CASSYDSYEQYF. The CDR3 DNA follows: TGCGCCAGCAGCTATGACAGCTACGAGCAGTACTTC.